One sample yielded the 23 T cell receptor beta chains listed below, sequenced in a study of cytomegalovirus exposure and HLA in healthy donors. The study ran its PCR with 60 Vbeta and 13 Jbeta primers. This table comes from immunoSEQ multiplex PCR, and its TCRdb copy is limited to in-frame clones, with some not included. The sample includes approximately 210,000 clones. Specimen: PBMCs. The receptors were sampled from a woman aged 25 to 39 in good health and CMV-seropositive.

The chain is built from TRBV19 and TRBJ1-5; D not resolved. The ends were cut back, 7 bases at V and 2 bases at J, with 9 bases in the middle. This CDR3 contains 13 residues. Germline V CDR1 and CDR2: LNHDA, SQIVND (reference sequence). In DNA, the CDR3 is TGTGCCAGTACCCCGAGGGGCAATCAGCCCCAGCATTTT. This sequence encodes CASTPRGNQPQHF.

CDR3 region: CASSLIGGGSYNEQFF. The CDR3 nucleotides are TGTGCCAGCAGCTTGATCGGCGGCGGGAGTTACAATGAGCAGTTCTTC. The J gene is TRBJ2-1, the V gene TRBV7-2; 7 positions match TRBD2. This CDR3 has 16 residues. Trimming at V came to 3 bases and at J to 4 bases, leaving 9 bases not matched to a gene. CDR1 and CDR2 (germline): SGHTA, FQGNSA.

The V gene is TRBV5-6, the J gene TRBJ2-1; D gene uncertain. The CDR3 loop spans 15 amino acids. V was cut by 5 bases and J by 0 bases, with 12 bases left in between. Germline V lookup: CDR1 SGHDT, CDR2 YYEEEE. CDR3 residues: CASSTTRSSYNEQFF. The CDR3 nucleotides read TGTGCCAGCAGTACCACGAGGTCCTCCTACAATGAGCAGTTCTTC.

The gene calls are TRBV29-1 and TRBJ1-1; D unresolved. The CDR3 has 12 residues. Looked up from germline, CDR1 is SQVTM and CDR2 is ANQGSEA. The ends were cut back, 5 bases at V and 1 base at J, with 8 bases in the middle. The CDR3, as DNA: TGCAGCGTTCTGGACTGGAACACTGAAGCTTTCTTT. Protein: CSVLDWNTEAFF.

The chain carries TRBV29-1 and TRBJ1-6; 9 positions agree with TRBD1. The germline gives CDR1 SQVTM, CDR2 ANQGSEA. The V and J ends lost 7 bases and 10 bases, in that order; junction bases with no gene match: 8. CDR3 length: 13 residues. The CDR3 coding sequence is TGCAGCGCCCGGACAGGGGATGGATCACCCCTCCACTTT. Its translation: CSARTGDGSPLHF.

The chain uses TRBV5-8 and TRBJ2-2, with 10 positions matching TRBD2. The germline gives CDR1 SGHTS, CDR2 YDEGEE. J gave up 7 bases and V 1 base, and 7 bases lay outside the gene matches. This CDR3 contains 16 residues. The CDR3 DNA reads as TGTGCCAGCAGCTTGCCTGCTAGCGGGAGAAACGGGGAGCTGTTTTTT. This translates into CASSLPASGRNGELFF.

The CDR3 coding sequence is TGTGCCAGCAGCACCCAGGCACTAGCGGGGGGGCAGGGCATTCAGTACTTC. Translated, it gives CASSTQALAGGQGIQYF. V gene TRBV4-2 combines with J gene TRBJ2-4; 13 bases fit TRBD2. V dropped 5 bases and J dropped 9; count of bases not matched to a gene: 13. The CDR3 is 17 amino acids. CDR1 LGHNA and CDR2 YNFKEQ come from the germline V gene.

V usage is TRBV7-2 and J usage is TRBJ1-5; 9 positions match TRBD1. V shed 5 bases and J 8 bases; nucleotides not matched to a gene: 10. There are 15 residues in the CDR3. Germline CDR1 and CDR2: SGHTA and FQGNSA. The DNA for the CDR3 is TGTGCCAGCAGCGTAACAACAGGGGGCGGGAAGCCCCAGCATTTT. Translating gives CASSVTTGGGKPQHF.

The V call is TRBV25-1, the J call TRBJ2-7; D may be TRBD2 (5 bases). Germline-derived CDR1 and CDR2 are MGHDK and SYGVNS. The length of the CDR3 is 14 residues. V shed 0 bases and J shed 7 bases, with 13 bases lying between them. CDR3 region: CASSEYRDSEEQYF. CDR3 DNA: TGTGCCAGCAGTGAATACCGGGATTCGGAGGAGCAGTACTTC.

The chain links TRBV11-2 to TRBJ1-2, with 8 bases lining up with TRBD1. Germline V gene data show CDR1 as SGHAT and CDR2 as FQNNGV. This CDR3 has 14 residues. V lost 1 base, J lost 7 bases, and 5 bases stayed unmatched. CDR3 DNA: TGTGCCAGCAGCTTAGGGCGGACAGGGCTTGGCTACACCTTC. Translation: CASSLGRTGLGYTF. Filled out from reference TRBV11-2 and TRBJ1-2, the complete variable domain reads EAGVAQSPRYKIIEKRQSVAFWCNPISGHATLYWYQQILGQGPKLLIQFQNNGVVDDSQLPKDRFSAERLKGVDSTLKIQPAKLEDSAVYLCASSLGRTGLGYTFGSGTRLTVV.

For the CDR3, the DNA is TGCGCCAGCAGCTTAAGAGCACCCGGGGCCGGGGAGCTGTTTTTT. Protein product: CASSLRAPGAGELFF. The chain links TRBV5-1 to TRBJ2-2, with D perhaps TRBD2 (5 bases). With 2 bases removed from V and 6 bases from J, the gap between germline ends came to 14 bases. From germline, CDR1 is SGHRS and CDR2 YFSETQ. The CDR3 covers 15 residues.

V is TRBV15 and J is TRBJ2-1; the match to TRBD2 covers 9 bases. The J segment lost 7 bases and the V segment lost 0 bases, leaving 7 bases of the junction unmatched. Germline values: CDR1 LNHNV, CDR2 YYDKDF (reference sequence). The CDR3 covers 16 residues. CDR3 nucleotides: TGTGCCACCAGCAGAGATCGCGGGAGGGCCCTTAATGAGCAGTTCTTC. Amino acid sequence: CATSRDRGRALNEQFF.

V and J are TRBV19 and TRBJ2-7; 12 bases fit TRBD2. V trimming: 5 bases; J trimming: 1 base; junction bases outside the gene matches: 3. The CDR3 extends over 15 amino acids. Germline V CDR1 and CDR2: LNHDA, SQIVND (reference sequence). CDR3 nucleotide sequence: TGTGCCAGTAGTCAGACTAGCGGGAGTTCCTACGAGCAGTACTTC. It translates to CASSQTSGSSYEQYF.

The CDR3 DNA sequence: TGCGCCAGCAGTCCGGGACAGGATGATCCCCTCCACTTT. As protein: CASSPGQDDPLHF. The chain uses TRBV5-1 and TRBJ1-6; 8 positions agree with TRBD1. Germline assignment: CDR1 SGHRS and CDR2 YFSETQ. CDR3 size: 13 residues. V lost 5 bases to trimming and J lost 13 bases; unmatched junction nucleotides: 8. Supplemented by reference TRBV5-1 and TRBJ1-6, the full variable domain reads KAGVTQTPRYLIKTRGQQVTLSCSPISGHRSVSWYQQTPGQGLQFLFEYFSETQRNKGNFPGRFSGRQFSNSRSEMNVSTLELGDSALYLCASSPGQDDPLHFGNGTRLTVT.

The J gene is TRBJ1-5, the V gene TRBV19, with 8 bases fitting TRBD1. The germline V gene has CDR1 LNHDA and CDR2 SQIVND (reference sequence). The ends lost 0 bases at V and 2 bases at J; junction bases unmatched: 9. The CDR3 sequence is 18 residues long. In DNA form, the CDR3 reads TGTGCCAGTAGTATAGATCCCCGGACAGGGTTCCGCAATCAGCCCCAGCATTTT. Its protein is CASSIDPRTGFRNQPQHF.

V and J are TRBV27 and TRBJ1-2; 9 bases align to TRBD1. The V gene's germline CDR1 is MNHEY and CDR2 SMNVEV (reference sequence). CDR3 size: 18 residues. V trimming: 3 bases; J trimming: 3 bases; junction bases outside the gene matches: 14. The CDR3 is CASSFRASQGAVDYGYTF. The CDR3 DNA is TGTGCCAGCAGTTTCCGAGCCTCACAGGGGGCCGTGGACTATGGCTACACCTTC.

V is TRBV28 and J is TRBJ2-1, with 7 bases lining up with TRBD1. The CDR3 totals 15 residues. The trim removed 9 bases at V and 0 bases at J, leaving 8 bases unmatched. CDR1 and CDR2 (germline): MDHEN, SYDVKM. CDR3 coding DNA: TGTGCCAGTCGAGCCCGGGACAGCTCCTACAATGAGCAGTTCTTC. Its translation is CASRARDSSYNEQFF.

V usage is TRBV7-2 and J usage is TRBJ1-6; TRBD1 might be the D (5 bases). Trimming took 5 bases from V and 7 from J, leaving 15 bases between them. Germline V gene data show CDR1 as SGHTA and CDR2 as FQGNSA. This CDR3 is built from 15 residues. The CDR3 bases are TGTGCCAGCAGCCTATGGGCAGGGATGAATTCACCCCTCCACTTT. Translating gives CASSLWAGMNSPLHF.

The chain couples TRBV6-5 to TRBJ2-5, with 7 bases lining up with TRBD1. The closer fit of TRBJ2-7 to the DNA end suggests the J call may be wrong. This CDR3 contains 14 residues. Germline V gives CDR1 MNHEY, CDR2 SVGAGI. The CDR3 nucleotides read TGTGCCAGCAGCGGACAGGAGCTCTCCTACGAGCAGTACTTC. Amino acid sequence: CASSGQELSYEQYF.

The chain has TRBV5-1 and TRBJ2-1, with 10 bases matching TRBD1. V was clipped by 0 bases and J by 6 bases; unmatched bases: 6. Germline CDR1 is SGHRS and CDR2 is YFSETQ. This CDR3 comprises 16 residues. The CDR3 nucleotides are TGCGCCAGCAGCTTGGTTTCGGGACAGGGGTTCAATGAGCAGTTCTTC. Protein product: CASSLVSGQGFNEQFF. Supplemented by reference TRBV5-1 and TRBJ2-1, the full variable domain reads KAGVTQTPRYLIKTRGQQVTLSCSPISGHRSVSWYQQTPGQGLQFLFEYFSETQRNKGNFPGRFSGRQFSNSRSEMNVSTLELGDSALYLCASSLVSGQGFNEQFFGPGTRLTVL.

This chain joins TRBV5-1 and TRBJ2-5, with D possibly being TRBD1 (6 bases). The germline CDR1 and CDR2 sequences are SGHRS and YFSETQ. There are 14 residues in the CDR3. V lost 0 bases and J 5 bases, leaving 11 bases between the germline ends. The CDR3 spells CASSLAGQGETQYF. In nucleotides, the CDR3 is TGCGCCAGCAGCTTGGCGGGCCAGGGGGAGACCCAGTACTTC.

The chain uses TRBV5-1 and TRBJ2-3; D is undetermined. In germline, CDR1 is SGHRS, CDR2 YFSETQ. CDR3 size: 14 residues. Trimming pared 0 bases from V and 5 bases from J, leaving 10 bases between. The DNA for the CDR3 is TGCGCCAGCAGCTTGGTAGTGACTCAAGATACGCAGTATTTT. Its translation is CASSLVVTQDTQYF.

The chain carries TRBV6-1 and TRBJ2-3; 11 bases map to TRBD2. J gave up 4 bases and V 4 bases, and 4 bases lay outside the gene matches. Per germline, CDR1 MNHNS and CDR2 SASEGT. The CDR3 extends over 15 amino acids. The CDR3 is CASSGVAGGPDTQYF. The DNA for the CDR3 is TGTGCCAGCAGTGGGGTAGCGGGGGGGCCAGATACGCAGTATTTT.